These T cell receptor beta chains were read from a single sample in a study of prognosis after radiotherapy for stage I lung cancer. TCRdb ran MiXCR on the multiplex PCR reads and lists one entry per CDR3 protein. The repertoire has about 47,000 distinct CDR3 sequences, roughly 36% of them found once; the top ten carry under 9.5%. The material was PBMCs, obtained before or after stereotactic body radiation therapy (not recorded which). The source is a donor over 45 with non-small cell lung cancer. CDR3s include the opening cysteine and the closing phenylalanine or tryptophan. The order of the fields is clone size, D gene, J gene, V gene, CDR3 protein, CDR3 DNA. D genes are given only for firm matches. Clone size appears in some rows only: once, few, many, or a class for an expanded clone.

few,NA,TRBJ1-1,TRBV4-3,CASSNQGMREAFF,TGCGCCAGCAGCAACCAGGGGATGAGGGAAGCTTTCTTT
many,TRBD2,TRBJ2-3,TRBV20-1,CSATEGLGVIYTQYF,TGCAGTGCTACCGAAGGACTAGGGGTCATATATACGCAGTATTTT
few,TRBD2,TRBJ2-1,TRBV9,CASSVHSGRAHNEQFF,TGTGCCAGCAGCGTACACTCCGGGAGGGCCCACAATGAGCAGTTCTTC
NA,TRBD1,TRBJ2-6,TRBV6-2/TRBV6-3,CASSETPTMTGGESGANVLTF,TGTGCCAGCAGTGAAACCCCTACCATGACAGGGGGAGAGTCTGGGGCCAACGTCCTGACTTTC
NA,NA,TRBJ1-2,TRBV9,CASIRGGTPLQGCGYTF,TGTGCCAGCATCCGAGGGGGGACCCCACTCCAAGGGTGTGGCTACACCTTC
many,NA,TRBJ2-6,TRBV30,CASGFSGANVLTF,TGTGCCTCGGGATTCTCTGGGGCCAACGTCCTGACTTTC
many,NA,TRBJ1-2,TRBV20-1,CSATNPGTAGRSGYTF,TGCAGTGCCACTAACCCCGGGACTGCCGGTCGCTCCGGCTACACCTTC
many,TRBD1,TRBJ2-5,TRBV24-1,CATSDETGGEETQYF,TGTGCCACCAGTGACGAAACAGGGGGCGAAGAGACCCAGTACTTC
many,NA,TRBJ2-2,TRBV12-3/TRBV12-4,CASSPRGAGTDTGELFF,TGTGCCAGCAGCCCCAGGGGGGCAGGTACGGACACCGGGGAGCTGTTTTTT
many,NA,TRBJ2-5,TRBV28,CATFRRRQETQYF,TGTGCCACCTTTAGACGGCGCCAAGAGACCCAGTACTTC
many,NA,TRBJ2-2,TRBV6-1,CASIYRDTGELFF,TGTGCCAGCATATACAGGGACACCGGGGAGCTGTTTTTT
NA,NA,TRBJ2-6,TRBV5-1,CASSLGKGGGANVLTF,TGCGCCAGCAGCTTGGGGAAAGGGGGTGGGGCCAACGTCCTGACTTTC
NA,NA,TRBJ2-3,TRBV7-3,CASSAKGGLGRTGTQYF,TGTGCCAGCAGCGCAAAGGGCGGGCTAGGGAGAACAGGTACGCAGTATTTT
many,TRBD2,TRBJ2-1,TRBV27,CASSLRTSSLHNEQFF,TGTGCCAGCAGTTTAAGGACTAGCTCCCTCCACAATGAGCAGTTCTTC
many,NA,TRBJ2-3,TRBV3-1,CASSRAGSSTDTQYF,TGTGCCAGCAGCCGGGCGGGTTCTAGCACAGATACGCAGTATTTT
NA,TRBD2,TRBJ2-1,TRBV24-1,CATSDHPGTSGRNEQFF,TGTGCCACCAGTGATCACCCCGGGACTAGCGGGAGGAATGAGCAATTCTTC
many,NA,TRBJ2-1,TRBV20-1,CSARVPRGHEQFF,TGCAGTGCTAGAGTCCCTCGGGGGCATGAGCAGTTCTTC
many,NA,TRBJ2-7,TRBV5-4,CASSNRGSPYEQYF,TGTGCCAGCAGCAACCGGGGCAGCCCATACGAGCAGTACTTC
many,NA,TRBJ2-5,TRBV3-2,CASSQDDRVKETQYF,TGTGCCAGCAGCCAAGACGACAGGGTCAAAGAGACCCAGTACTTC
NA,TRBD1,TRBJ2-7,TRBV5-1,CASSLACRGRYEQYF,TGCGCCAGCAGCTTGGCGTGCAGGGGGCGGTACGAGCAGTACTTC
many,NA,TRBJ2-3,TRBV7-2,CASVGLGDTQYF,TGTGCCAGCGTCGGGCTGGGAGATACGCAGTATTTT
NA,TRBD1,TRBJ1-2,TRBV6-1,CASARDRDNYGYTF,TGTGCCAGCGCGAGGGACAGGGATAACTATGGCTACACCTTC
many,NA,TRBJ2-3,TRBV5-1,CASSSSGALTDTQYF,TGCGCCAGCAGCTCATCAGGGGCCCTCACAGATACGCAGTATTTT
many,TRBD2,TRBJ2-2,TRBV7-9,CASSFPTSGRDPNTGELFF,TGTGCCAGCAGCTTCCCGACTAGCGGGAGGGACCCGAACACCGGGGAGCTGTTTTTT
NA,NA,TRBJ2-2,TRBV6-9,CAISYRWTVMAGELFF,TGTGCCATCAGTTACCGGTGGACAGTTATGGCCGGGGAGCTGTTTTTT
NA,TRBD2,TRBJ2-1,TRBV7-9,CAGSSGLAGSGGYNEQFF,TGTGCCGGCAGCTCGGGACTAGCGGGATCCGGGGGATACAATGAGCAGTTCTTC
NA,NA,TRBJ1-1,TRBV30,CACPPLGRGYTEAFF,TGTGCCTGCCCCCCGTTAGGTCGGGGTTATACTGAAGCTTTCTTT
many,NA,TRBJ2-7,TRBV7-2,CASSLPRETPYEQYF,TGTGCCAGCAGCCTCCCCCGCGAAACCCCCTACGAGCAGTACTTC
many,TRBD2,TRBJ2-1,TRBV4-3,CASSQLAGDNNEQFF,TGCGCCAGCAGCCAACTAGCGGGGGACAACAATGAGCAGTTCTTC
once,NA,TRBJ1-6,TRBV7-9,CASSVTGEIGSPLHF,TGTGCCAGCAGCGTAACGGGAGAGATAGGATCACCCCTCCACTTT
many,TRBD1,TRBJ2-4,TRBV20-1,CSARDRLPAKNIQYF,TGCAGTGCCCGGGACAGGCTTCCAGCCAAAAACATTCAGTACTTC
many,NA,TRBJ2-2,TRBV24-1,CATSDTNSANTGELFF,TGTGCCACCAGTGACACCAATTCGGCGAACACCGGGGAGCTGTTTTTT